The clone carrying this T cell receptor (beta chain) was seen only a few times. This sample was taken from a study of blood T cell repertoires in COVID-19. The overall study: Acute-phase and convalescent COVID-19 samples originated in the United States, Italy and Spain. Sample material is recorded as cDNA or gDNA derived from T cells, B-cell-depleted T cells, or PBMCs.

Original analysis: Amplification of reference gene primers was used by the study to estimate nucleated cell counts. Assay: immunoSEQ multiplex PCR; the TCRdb copy retains only in-frame clones and omits some. D and trimming come from the DNA, and the V and J calls and clone size come from that table. Of under 300,000 clones listed, about 83% are singletons. Germline values: CDR1 SGHRS, CDR2 YFSETQ. The trim removed 0 bases at V and 7 bases at J, leaving 6 bases unmatched. The CDR3 extends over 15 amino acids. The sample was peripheral blood. The TCR originated in a man aged 45 to 65 with acute or convalescent COVID-19. The chain uses TRBV5-1 and TRBJ2-2, with 7 bases matching TRBD2. CDR3 amino acids: CASSLGLASGGELFF. CDR3 coding DNA: TGCGCCAGCAGCTTGGGACTAGCCTCAGGCGGGGAGCTGTTTTTT. Supplemented by reference TRBV5-1 and TRBJ2-2, the full variable domain reads KAGVTQTPRYLIKTRGQQVTLSCSPISGHRSVSWYQQTPGQGLQFLFEYFSETQRNKGNFPGRFSGRQFSNSRSEMNVSTLELGDSALYLCASSLGLASGGELFFGEGSRLTVL.